This T cell receptor beta chain appears in the sequencing data of a study of T-cell reconstitution after alpha-beta-depleted transplantation in children. This clonotype was counted between two and nine times. Trimming took off 4 bases at V and 3 bases at J, with 10 bases between the two ends. CDR1 LGHDT and CDR2 YNNKEL come from the germline V gene (reference sequence). The CDR3 has 14 amino acids. Using unique molecular identifiers, the investigators prepared the TCRbeta library. Each CDR3 protein gets one entry after TCRdb re-called the PCR reads with MiXCR. The table lists about 1,000,000 distinct CDR3 sequences, about 30% of them singletons, with 28% in the top ten.

This TCR was sampled from a boy less than two years old who had a stem cell transplant for SCID, so the T cells may come from the graft donor. This chain links TRBV3-1 with TRBJ1-5; D may be TRBD1 (6 bases). The source was PBMCs, mostly from graft donor cells, collected 360 days after TCRalphabeta/CD19-depleted stem cell transplant. The CDR3 DNA reads TGTGCCAGCAGCCGAGACAGGACCAATCAGCCCCAGCATTTT. Protein sequence: CASSRDRTNQPQHF.